The clone carrying this TCR beta chain was detected a few times. Its antigen is currently unknown. This sample is part of a study of cytomegalovirus exposure and HLA in healthy donors. Overall study context: Among the approximately 400 genotyped donors, around 81% were placed in the Caucasian-associated ancestry cluster.

It was with 60 Vbeta and 13 Jbeta primers that the PCR ran. Method: immunoSEQ multiplex PCR; TCRdb's copy keeps in-frame clones and lacks some. Of some 130,000 clones listed, over 65% are singletons. Germline CDR1 is ENHRY and CDR2 is SYGVKD. There are 16 residues in the CDR3. Trimming at V came to 5 bases and at J to 7 bases, leaving 12 bases not matched to a gene. Study-wide points: TCR beta chains numbering 164 were designated cytomegalovirus-associated.

Material: PBMCs. The receptor was derived from a man aged 45-65 years in good health and CMV-seronegative. This chain links TRBV10-3 with TRBJ2-1; 9 bases are a match to TRBD2. The CDR3 here is CAISRTGREGKNEQFF. CDR3 coding DNA: TGTGCCATCAGTAGAACTGGGCGGGAGGGAAAGAATGAGCAGTTCTTC.